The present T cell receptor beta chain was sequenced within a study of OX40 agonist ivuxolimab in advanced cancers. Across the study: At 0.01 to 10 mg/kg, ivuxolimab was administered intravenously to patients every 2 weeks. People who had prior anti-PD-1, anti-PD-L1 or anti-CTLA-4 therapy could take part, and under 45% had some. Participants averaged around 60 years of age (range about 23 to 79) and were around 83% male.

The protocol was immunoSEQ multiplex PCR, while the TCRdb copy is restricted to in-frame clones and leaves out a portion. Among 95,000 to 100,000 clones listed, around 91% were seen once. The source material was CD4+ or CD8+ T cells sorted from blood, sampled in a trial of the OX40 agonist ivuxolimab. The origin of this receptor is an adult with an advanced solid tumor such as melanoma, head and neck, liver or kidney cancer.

Here the CDR3 DNA reads TGTGCTAGAGAACCAACCTCCTCTGCTGGGAGGGCCAGCACAGATACGCAGTATTTT. Protein sequence: CAREPTSSAGRASTDTQYF. The chain recombines TRBV12-5 with TRBJ2-3, with 7 bases that match TRBD2. The CDR3 contains 19 residues. From germline, CDR1 is LGHNT and CDR2 FRNRAP. The junction had 21 bases not matched to a gene; V was cut back by 9 bases and J by 0 bases.